This entry features one T cell receptor (beta chain) sequence. This entry comes from a study of blood T cell repertoires in COVID-19. Study details: Spain, Italy and the United States supplied samples that represented acute and convalescent COVID-19. PBMCs, B-cell-depleted T cells, or T cells provided the cDNA or gDNA that made up the material.

The V gene lost 0 bases and the J gene lost 6 bases, with 8 bases spanning the gap. CDR3 length: 13 amino acids. Germline V gene data show CDR1 as SEHNR and CDR2 as FQNEAQ (reference sequence). In the source study's methods: Amplified reference gene primers provided the basis for estimating nucleated cell counts. Sequencing used immunoSEQ multiplex PCR; TCRdb keeps in-frame clones, though not all of them. Clone size and V and J calls were adopted from that table, with D and trimming inferred from the DNA. The data hold 35,000 to 45,000 clones, with more than 70% observed a single time. The sequenced sample was peripheral blood. The clonotype was recovered from a human donor in a cohort sampled during active COVID-19. This chain uses TRBV7-9 with TRBJ1-1; D gene uncertain. CDR3 nucleotides: TGTGCCAGCAGCTTAGCAGGGAGCGCTGAAGCTTTCTTT. Residues: CASSLAGSAEAFF.